The sequence of this TCR beta chain was determined in a study of CD4 T cells in relation to SARS-CoV-2 and coronaviruses. General study points: Crossreactivity was assessed only for spike protein, not other viral proteins.

This CDR3 has 13 residues. The germline gives CDR1 SGHRS, CDR2 YFSETQ. V was cut by 5 bases and J by 6 bases, with 15 bases left in between. Data came from immunoSEQ multiplex PCR; TCRdb stores just in-frame clones and leaves some out. The sample holds about 59,000 clones, 75% to 90% seen once. Before the COVID-19 pandemic, during about 2011-2019, CD4+ T cells were taken from unexposed donors. Worth noting for this clone: Its antigen is not known.

The sequencing sample was made of memory CD4+ T cells from PBMCs. The chain uses TRBV5-1 and TRBJ2-7; weak D call: TRBD1 (5 bases). The receptor comes from a human donor in good health. The CDR3 bases are TGCGCCAGCAGTCCCCAGGGCGAAGGCGAGCAGTACTTC. Its protein is CASSPQGEGEQYF.